A single sample is the source of the 22 T cell receptor beta chains below, sequenced in a study of T cells in Graves' hyperthyroidism and ophthalmopathy. Amplified TCR beta CDR3 regions came from RNA transcripts. A first-round RT-PCR of the TCR CDR3 used the HTBI primer set. MiXCR, applied by TCRdb to the multiplex PCR reads, yields one record per CDR3 protein. The sample consists of fewer than 400,000 distinct CDR3 sequences, around 25% of them appearing once. The sample consisted of blood. Receptors were obtained from a man in his fifties or sixties with Graves' hyperthyroidism.

A few counts support this clonotype. The CDR3, as DNA: TGTGCCAGCAGCCGGACAGGGGCCGATGCTTTCTTT. Its translation is CASSRTGADAFF. The J gene is TRBJ1-1, the V gene TRBV6-1, with 9 bases aligning to TRBD1. CDR3 length: 12 residues. Germline CDR1 and CDR2: MNHNS and SASEGT. Trimming cost V 6 bases and J 11 bases; bases outside gene matches: 7.

The rearrangement joins TRBV3-1 to TRBJ2-3; D uncertain. The CDR3 runs to 14 residues. Trimming left V 4 bases short and J 6 bases short, with 14 bases between. Germline V lookup: CDR1 LGHDT, CDR2 YNNKEL (reference sequence). CDR3 coding DNA: TGTGCCAGCAGCCGCCGGACCTCTCTGGATACGCAGTATTTT. Protein product: CASSRRTSLDTQYF.

In this sample, this clonotype turned up many times. The chain carries TRBV7-9 and TRBJ2-3; D remains unclear. V shed 3 bases and J shed 0 bases, with 7 bases lying between them. Germline CDR1 is SEHNR and CDR2 is FQNEAQ (reference sequence). The CDR3 has 14 residues. For the CDR3, the DNA is TGTGCCAGCAGCTTGCCCGACAGCACAGATACGCAGTATTTT. Amino acid sequence: CASSLPDSTDTQYF.

The sample holds one count of this clonotype. A read error is possible here, since a much larger clone lies one base away. This chain connects TRBV2 to TRBJ2-1; 8 nucleotides line up with TRBD1. The CDR3 length is 15 residues. Germline values: CDR1 SNHLY, CDR2 FYNNEI. The CDR3 region is CASRAGQGSHNEQFF. CDR3 nucleotide sequence: TGTGCCAGCAGGGCTGGACAGGGCTCCCACAATGAGCAGTTCTTC.

This clonotype was seen repeatedly, ten times or more. The rearrangement uses TRBV28 and TRBJ1-2; D is possibly TRBD1 (6 bases). The CDR3 loop spans 15 amino acids. Germline lookup yields CDR1 MDHEN and CDR2 SYDVKM. Trimming removed 5 bases at V and 4 bases at J, with 17 bases between. Here the CDR3 reads CASSPLSEGGYGYTF. CDR3 DNA: TGTGCCAGCAGTCCCCTCTCGGAAGGGGGCTATGGCTACACCTTC.

The DNA for the CDR3 is TGCAGTGCTAGAAAGGGATCTAATGAAAAACTGTTTTTT. Amino acid sequence: CSARKGSNEKLFF. The chain couples TRBV20-1 to TRBJ1-4; D uncertain. CDR3 length: 13 amino acids. The germline gives CDR1 DFQATT, CDR2 SNEGSKA (reference sequence). V dropped 2 bases and J dropped 3 bases, with 7 bases sitting between them.

The sample holds a few counts of this clonotype. The V call is TRBV7-8, the J call TRBJ2-2; D is perhaps TRBD1 or TRBD2 (6 bases each). Germline CDR1 is SGHVS and CDR2 is FQNEAQ. The CDR3 length is 14 residues. The V end was cut by 4 bases, the J end by 5 bases, with 11 bases between. Here the CDR3 reads CASSSRGRTGELFF. The CDR3, as DNA: TGTGCCAGCAGCTCCCGGGGGCGGACCGGGGAGCTGTTTTTT.

In its sample, this clonotype was seen many times. The rearrangement uses TRBV11-1 and TRBJ2-5; 9 bases agree with TRBD2. Germline V CDR1 and CDR2: SGHAT, FQDESV (reference sequence). This CDR3 has 16 residues. V shed 3 bases and J 5 bases; nucleotides not matched to a gene: 10. CDR3 nucleotides: TGTGCCAGCAGCTTGTCTAAGCGGGAGGTATCGGAGACCCAGTACTTC. Amino acid sequence: CASSLSKREVSETQYF.

This clonotype was seen ten or more times. The chain uses TRBV5-1 and TRBJ2-3; D ambiguous. The V end lost 4 bases, the J end lost 0 bases, and 12 bases lay between the germline ends. CDR1 and CDR2 (germline): SGHRS, YFSETQ. This CDR3 is built from 15 residues. Written as DNA, the CDR3 is TGCGCCAGCAGCAGGCTATCACCGAGCACAGATACGCAGTATTTT. It encodes CASSRLSPSTDTQYF. Full variable domain (missing parts from reference TRBV5-1 and TRBJ2-3): KAGVTQTPRYLIKTRGQQVTLSCSPISGHRSVSWYQQTPGQGLQFLFEYFSETQRNKGNFPGRFSGRQFSNSRSEMNVSTLELGDSALYLCASSRLSPSTDTQYFGPGTRLTVL.

The table lists this clonotype with many counts. The rearrangement joins TRBV11-1 to TRBJ2-5, with 13 bases that match TRBD2. Germline CDR1 and CDR2: SGHAT and FQDESV (reference sequence). The CDR3 sequence is 18 residues long. Trimming took 5 bases from V and 4 from J; bases not matched to a gene: 13. In DNA, the CDR3 is TGTGCCAGCAGCCCTCCCGACGGACTAGCGGGAGTTCGAGAGACCCAGTACTTC. Protein product: CASSPPDGLAGVRETQYF. Filled out from reference TRBV11-1 and TRBJ2-5, the complete variable domain reads EAEVAQSPRYKITEKSQAVAFWCDPISGHATLYWYRQILGQGPELLVQFQDESVVDDSQLPKDRFSAERLKGVDSTLKIQPAELGDSAMYLCASSPPDGLAGVRETQYFGPGTRLLVL.

The chain recombines TRBV20-1 with TRBJ2-7; 8 positions match TRBD2. V shed 1 base and J 1 base; nucleotides not matched to a gene: 9. CDR1 is DFQATT, CDR2 SNEGSKA, per germline (reference sequence). This CDR3 has 16 amino acids. In DNA, the CDR3 is TGCAGTGCTAGAGTATCCGGGACTAGGGAATCCTACGAGCAGTACTTC. Amino acid sequence: CSARVSGTRESYEQYF.

The chain combines TRBV15 with TRBJ2-5; D is possibly TRBD1 (6 bases). The V end lost 0 bases, the J end lost 4 bases, and 12 bases lay between the germline ends. Germline assignment: CDR1 LNHNV and CDR2 YYDKDF (reference sequence). This CDR3 region has 15 residues. The chain's CDR3 is CATSRDWEGGETQYF. The CDR3 nucleotides read TGTGCCACCAGCAGAGATTGGGAAGGGGGAGAGACCCAGTACTTC. Full variable domain (outside the CDR3, taken from reference TRBV15 and TRBJ2-5): DAMVIQNPRYQVTQFGKPVTLSCSQTLNHNVMYWYQQKSSQAPKLLFHYYDKDFNNEADTPDNFQSRRPNTSFCFLDIRSPGLGDTAMYLCATSRDWEGGETQYFGPGTRLLVL.

The chain has TRBV3-1 and TRBJ2-7; 7 bases line up with TRBD2. CDR3 length: 15 residues. Germline lookup yields CDR1 LGHDT and CDR2 YNNKEL (reference sequence). J lost 5 bases, V lost 5 bases, and 12 bases had no gene match. CDR3 loop: CASSAPSAGEHEQYF. CDR3 sequence (DNA): TGTGCCAGCAGCGCCCCCAGCGCGGGAGAGCACGAGCAGTACTTC.

This chain uses TRBV27 with TRBJ1-6; D is perhaps TRBD1 (5 bases). Trimming cost V 5 bases and J 5 bases, with 16 bases left between them. CDR3 length: 16 residues. Germline V CDR1 and CDR2: MNHEY, SMNVEV (reference sequence). For the CDR3, the DNA is TGTGCCAGCAGTCGTACCCCCGGGACGGATAATTCACCCCTCCACTTT. This translates into CASSRTPGTDNSPLHF.

The chain couples TRBV5-1 to TRBJ2-3; the match to TRBD2 covers 7 bases. The CDR3 has 16 amino acids. V was pared by 0 bases and J by 4 bases, with 8 bases of the junction left unmatched. In germline, CDR1 is SGHRS, CDR2 YFSETQ. The CDR3 DNA follows: TGCGCCAGCAGCTTGGGTGGGCTAGCGGAGGCAGATACGCAGTATTTT. Its translation: CASSLGGLAEADTQYF.

This clonotype was counted a few times. The chain has TRBV24-1 and TRBJ2-5, with 7 nucleotides matching TRBD2. Germline lookup yields CDR1 KGHDR and CDR2 SFDVKD. The CDR3 spans 15 residues. V was pared by 2 bases and J by 5 bases, with 7 bases of the junction left unmatched. The chain's CDR3 is CATSDWTRGGETQYF. The CDR3 nucleotides read TGTGCCACCAGTGATTGGACTAGAGGTGGGGAGACCCAGTACTTC.

V usage is TRBV2 and J usage is TRBJ2-1, with 7 bases identical to TRBD1. Germline V gene data show CDR1 as SNHLY and CDR2 as FYNNEI. The CDR3 length is 15 residues. The V gene end was trimmed by 7 bases and the J gene end by 0 bases; junction bases not matched to a gene: 6. CDR3 in amino acids: CASKKDRYSYNEQFF. The CDR3 nucleotides are TGTGCCAGCAAGAAGGACAGGTACTCCTACAATGAGCAGTTCTTC.

This clonotype was seen a handful of times. The CDR3: CATAGAGATDTQYF. DNA of the CDR3: TGTGCCACCGCTGGCGCGGGAGCTACAGATACGCAGTATTTT. The genes are TRBV6-2 or TRBV6-3 and TRBJ2-3; 7 positions agree with TRBD2. The CDR3 is 14 amino acids. Germline V gives CDR1 MNHEY, CDR2 SVGEGT. V dropped 10 bases and J dropped 3; count of bases not matched to a gene: 10.

This chain connects TRBV24-1 to TRBJ2-1, with a possible D match to TRBD2 (5 bases). The germline V and J ends were trimmed by 0 bases and 5 bases, with 13 bases remaining between them. This CDR3 has 16 amino acids. Germline V CDR1 and CDR2: KGHDR, SFDVKD. CDR3 region: CATSDLSGGGDNEQFF. The CDR3 DNA reads as TGTGCCACCAGTGATTTGTCCGGAGGAGGAGACAATGAGCAGTTCTTC.

This rearrangement joins TRBV7-9 to TRBJ2-3, with 7 bases that match TRBD2. The CDR3 sequence is 15 residues long. V gave up 5 bases and J gave up 4 bases; unmatched junction bases: 9. CDR1 is SEHNR and CDR2 is FQNEAQ in the germline V gene (reference sequence). The CDR3 is CASSRDLGGADTQYF. DNA of the CDR3: TGTGCCAGCAGCCGGGACCTTGGGGGGGCAGATACGCAGTATTTT.

The rearrangement links TRBV15 to TRBJ2-7, with D perhaps TRBD1 or TRBD2 (5 bases each). CDR3 length equals 14 residues. Between the trimmed V and J ends, which lost 0 bases and 2 bases, there was a span of 8 bases. Per the germline V gene, CDR1 is LNHNV and CDR2 is YYDKDF (reference sequence). Written as DNA, the CDR3 is TGTGCCACCAGCAGAGATGGGGGAACCTACGAGCAGTACTTC. As protein: CATSRDGGTYEQYF.

This clonotype was recorded many times. V and J are TRBV11-2 and TRBJ2-1; no definite D call. Germline V CDR1 and CDR2: SGHAT, FQNNGV. V was pared by 5 bases and J by 6 bases, with 11 bases between. The CDR3 totals 13 residues. CDR3 in DNA: TGTGCCAGCAGCACCGGACCCGGCAATGAGCAGTTCTTC. As protein: CASSTGPGNEQFF.